These 13 T cell receptor beta chains came from one sample sequenced in a study of blood T cell repertoires in COVID-19. The data were produced by immunoSEQ multiplex PCR, yet TCRdb's version contains in-frame clones alone and is incomplete. The sample contains under 300,000 clones, around 85% of which appear only once. Sequencing input: peripheral blood. The receptors shown here come from a middle-aged woman with active or convalescent COVID-19.

V and J are TRBV7-6 and TRBJ1-4; tentatively, D is TRBD1 (5 bases). The V gene's germline CDR1 is SGHVS and CDR2 FNYEAQ. This CDR3 is 15 amino acids long. V was clipped by 3 bases and J by 8 bases, with 16 bases between them. The CDR3 protein is CASSLGGTQGEKLFF. The CDR3, as DNA: TGTGCCAGCAGCTTGGGCGGGACCCAGGGAGAAAAACTGTTTTTT.

In this sample, this clone turned up a few times. The chain has TRBV7-3 and TRBJ2-2; a weak D match, TRBD1 (6 bases). Germline CDR1 reads SGHTA; CDR2 reads FQGTGA. V was clipped by 1 base and J by 6 bases, with 9 bases between them. The CDR3 has 14 amino acids. CDR3: CASSLNRVPGELFF. CDR3 DNA: TGTGCCAGCAGCTTAAACAGGGTACCCGGGGAGCTGTTTTTT.

The genes are TRBV29-1 and TRBJ2-2; 8 bases line up with TRBD1. The junction had 5 bases not matched to a gene; V was cut back by 7 bases and J by 1 base. Looked up from germline, CDR1 is SQVTM and CDR2 is ANQGSEA. CDR3 length: 14 residues. CDR3 region: CSAFTGGNTGELFF. CDR3 DNA sequence: TGCAGCGCCTTCACAGGGGGGAACACCGGGGAGCTGTTTTTT.

The chain couples TRBV7-9 to TRBJ1-3; TRBD1 might be the D (6 bases). The CDR3 is 16 residues long. Trimming shortened V by 10 bases and J by 0 bases, and 19 bases separated the two germline ends. Looked up from germline, CDR1 is SEHNR and CDR2 is FQNEAQ (reference sequence). The CDR3: CAIARGTRNSGNTIYF. The CDR3, as DNA: TGTGCCATCGCGAGGGGGACACGAAACTCTGGAAACACCATATATTTT.

The J gene is TRBJ1-2, the V gene TRBV28; D perhaps matches TRBD1 (5 bases). The CDR3 has 13 residues. V was shortened by 5 bases and J by 7 bases, with 14 bases between the two germline ends. Germline CDR1 and CDR2: MDHEN and SYDVKM. CDR3 nucleotides: TGTGCCAGCAGTACCCCAGGGTTGGGTGGCTACACCTTC. This codes for CASSTPGLGGYTF.

The genes are TRBV6-5 and TRBJ1-1, with D unresolved. Trimming took off 6 bases at V and 6 bases at J, with 14 bases between the two ends. Germline V gene data show CDR1 as MNHEY and CDR2 as SVGAGI. The CDR3 spans 13 residues. CDR3 in amino acids: CASRHAGGAEAFF. The CDR3 nucleotides are TGTGCCAGCAGACACGCCGGTGGAGCTGAAGCTTTCTTT.

The V call is TRBV9, the J call TRBJ2-5; maybe TRBD2 (5 bases). With 3 bases removed from V and 3 bases from J, the gap between germline ends came to 6 bases. CDR1 and CDR2 (germline): SGDLS, YYNGEE. CDR3 length: 12 residues. CDR3 in amino acids: CASSAREETQYF. CDR3 nucleotide sequence: TGTGCCAGCAGCGCGAGGGAAGAGACCCAGTACTTC. Combining the CDR3 with reference TRBV9 and TRBJ2-5 gives the whole variable domain DSGVTQTPKHLITATGQRVTLRCSPRSGDLSVYWYQQSLDQGLQFLIQYYNGEERAKGNILERFSAQQFPDLHSELNLSSLELGDSALYFCASSAREETQYFGPGTRLLVL.

This clone showed up just once. V usage is TRBV5-1 and J usage is TRBJ1-2; D is ambiguous. Looked up from germline, CDR1 is SGHRS and CDR2 is YFSETQ. The V end lost 0 bases, the J end lost 4 bases, and 16 bases lay between the germline ends. This CDR3 contains 16 residues. CDR3 bases: TGCGCCAGCAGCTTGGCAGGTGGGGAGGAAGGCTATGGCTACACCTTC. Its protein is CASSLAGGEEGYGYTF.

This CDR3 reads CASSSGLAGGEQYF. CDR3 sequence (DNA): TGTGCCAGCAGCTCGGGACTAGCGGGGGGCGAGCAGTACTTC. This chain links TRBV11-1 with TRBJ2-7, with TRBD2 matching 15 bases. The germline V gene has CDR1 SGHAT and CDR2 FQDESV (reference sequence). The ends lost 4 bases at V and 6 bases at J; junction bases unmatched: 1. The CDR3 consists of 14 residues.

This CDR3 is CATSRDSGENEQFF. The CDR3 DNA sequence: TGTGCCACCAGCAGAGACAGCGGGGAGAATGAGCAGTTCTTC. V is TRBV15 and J is TRBJ2-1, with TRBD2 matching over 7 bases. Germline CDR1 reads LNHNV; CDR2 reads YYDKDF (reference sequence). The CDR3 is 14 amino acids. V was pared by 0 bases and J by 7 bases, with 3 bases of the junction left unmatched.

The sample holds one count of this clone. The chain uses TRBV9 and TRBJ1-2; the D gene is possibly TRBD1 (5 bases). With 2 bases removed from V and 8 bases from J, the gap between germline ends came to 22 bases. This CDR3 is built from 16 residues. Germline CDR1 is SGDLS and CDR2 is YYNGEE. CDR3 sequence (DNA): TGTGCCAGCAGCGTTCTCCCTACTACAGCCTCAGGGGGCTACACCTTC. Translated, it gives CASSVLPTTASGGYTF.

Ten or more counts support this clone. The chain uses TRBV19 and TRBJ1-2; TRBD1 matches 7 bases. Germline assignment: CDR1 LNHDA and CDR2 SQIVND (reference sequence). This CDR3 region has 15 residues. Germline trimming cut 0 bases from V and 8 bases from J; bases unmatched to any gene: 9. CDR3 sequence: CASSIDGGGASGYTF. DNA of the CDR3: TGTGCCAGTAGTATAGATGGAGGGGGCGCGTCCGGCTACACCTTC. The full variable domain, with the rest looked up from reference TRBV19 and TRBJ1-2, is DGGITQSPKYLFRKEGQNVTLSCEQNLNHDAMYWYRQDPGQGLRLIYYSQIVNDFQKGDIAEGYSVSREKKESFPLTVTSAQKNPTAFYLCASSIDGGGASGYTFGSGTRLTVV.

The chain uses TRBV7-6 and TRBJ1-4; 7 positions match TRBD1. V shed 5 bases and J 1 base; nucleotides not matched to a gene: 4. Germline V gives CDR1 SGHVS, CDR2 FNYEAQ. CDR3 length: 15 residues. CDR3 amino acids: CASSIRTGTNEKLFF. The CDR3 DNA reads as TGTGCCAGCAGCATCCGGACAGGAACTAATGAAAAACTGTTTTTT. Variable domain in full (rest from reference TRBV7-6 and TRBJ1-4): GAGVSQSPRYKVTKRGQDVALRCDPISGHVSLYWYRQALGQGPEFLTYFNYEAQQDKSGLPNDRFSAERPEGSISTLTIQRTEQRDSAMYRCASSIRTGTNEKLFFGSGTQLSVL.